This TCR beta chain was found in a study of OX40 agonist ivuxolimab in advanced cancers. Study overall: The patients got ivuxolimab, which is an agonistic anti-OX40 (CD134) antibody. The dose-escalation cohort was about 86% male, with a mean age of about 58 years, ranging roughly 20 to 90.

Produced via immunoSEQ multiplex PCR; TCRdb's table is partial and in-frame only. This repertoire shows roughly 15,000 clones, roughly 80% found once; its top ten account for around two fifths. Study results and limitations: Antigen targets of the expanded peripheral T cells went undetermined. It was also the case that some nonresponders had low normalized T-cell clonal expansion.

This clone was counted between two and nine times. Its antigen is unidentified. This CDR3 is 16 amino acids long. V was clipped by 4 bases and J by 0 bases; unmatched bases: 8. Germline V gene sequence: CDR1 SGHKS, CDR2 YYEKEE (reference sequence). This chain uses TRBV5-5 with TRBJ2-7; 9 nucleotides agree with TRBD1. The sequenced sample was CD4+ or CD8+ T cells sorted from blood, obtained in a trial of the OX40 agonist ivuxolimab. The sequence was obtained from an adult with an advanced solid tumor such as melanoma, head and neck, liver or kidney cancer. This CDR3 reads CASSKPQGASSYEQYF. CDR3 sequence (DNA): TGTGCCAGCAGCAAACCACAGGGGGCGAGCTCCTACGAGCAGTACTTC.